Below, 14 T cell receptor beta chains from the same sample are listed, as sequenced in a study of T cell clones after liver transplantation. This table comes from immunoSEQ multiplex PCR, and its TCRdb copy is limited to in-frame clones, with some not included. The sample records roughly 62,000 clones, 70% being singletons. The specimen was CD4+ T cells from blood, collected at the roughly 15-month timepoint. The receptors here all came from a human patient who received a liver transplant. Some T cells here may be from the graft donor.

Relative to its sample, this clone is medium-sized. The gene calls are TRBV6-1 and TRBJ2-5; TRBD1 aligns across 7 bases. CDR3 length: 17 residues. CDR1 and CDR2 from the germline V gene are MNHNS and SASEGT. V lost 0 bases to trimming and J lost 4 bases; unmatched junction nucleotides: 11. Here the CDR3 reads CASSEARQGVWLETQYF. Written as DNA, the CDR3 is TGTGCCAGCAGTGAAGCGCGGCAGGGGGTATGGTTAGAGACCCAGTACTTC.

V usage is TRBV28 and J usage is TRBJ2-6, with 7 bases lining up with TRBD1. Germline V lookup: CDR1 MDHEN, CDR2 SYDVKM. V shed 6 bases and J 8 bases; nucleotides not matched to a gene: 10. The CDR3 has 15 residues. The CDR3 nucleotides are TGTGCCAGCAGGCAATCATACAGGGGCACCAACGTCCTGACTTTC. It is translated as CASRQSYRGTNVLTF.

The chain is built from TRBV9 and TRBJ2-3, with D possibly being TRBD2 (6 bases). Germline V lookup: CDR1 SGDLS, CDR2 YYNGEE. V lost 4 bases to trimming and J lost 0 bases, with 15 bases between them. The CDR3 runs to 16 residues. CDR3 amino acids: CASSRIGGASTDTQYF. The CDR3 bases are TGTGCCAGCAGCAGAATCGGGGGAGCTAGCACAGATACGCAGTATTTT.

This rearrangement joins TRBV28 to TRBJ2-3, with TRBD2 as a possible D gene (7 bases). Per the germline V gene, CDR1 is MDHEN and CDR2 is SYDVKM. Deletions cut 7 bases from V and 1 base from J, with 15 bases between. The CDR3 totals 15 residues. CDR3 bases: TGTGCCAGCATCATGGGGGCGGGAGGCACAGATACGCAGTATTTT. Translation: CASIMGAGGTDTQYF. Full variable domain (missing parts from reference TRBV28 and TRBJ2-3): DVKVTQSSRYLVKRTGEKVFLECVQDMDHENMFWYRQDPGLGLRLIYFSYDVKMKEKGDIPEGYSVSREKKERFSLILESASTNQTSMYLCASIMGAGGTDTQYFGPGTRLTVL.

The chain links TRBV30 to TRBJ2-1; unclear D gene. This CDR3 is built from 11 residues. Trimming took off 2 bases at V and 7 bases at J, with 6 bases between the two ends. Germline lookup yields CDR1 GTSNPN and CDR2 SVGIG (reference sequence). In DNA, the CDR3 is TGTGCCTGGAGTCCACAGAATGAGCAGTTCTTC. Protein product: CAWSPQNEQFF. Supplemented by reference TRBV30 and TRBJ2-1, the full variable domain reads SQTIHQWPATLVQPVGSPLSLECTVEGTSNPNLYWYRQAAGRGLQLLFYSVGIGQISSEVPQNLSASRPQDRQFILSSKKLLLSDSGFYLCAWSPQNEQFFGPGTRLTVL.

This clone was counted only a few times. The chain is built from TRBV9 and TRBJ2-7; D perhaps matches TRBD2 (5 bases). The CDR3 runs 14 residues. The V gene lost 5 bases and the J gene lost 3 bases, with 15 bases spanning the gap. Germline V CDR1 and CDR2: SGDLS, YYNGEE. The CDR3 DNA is TGTGCCAGCAGTCTCGCGGGCCTCGGCTACGAGCAGTACTTC. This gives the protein CASSLAGLGYEQYF.

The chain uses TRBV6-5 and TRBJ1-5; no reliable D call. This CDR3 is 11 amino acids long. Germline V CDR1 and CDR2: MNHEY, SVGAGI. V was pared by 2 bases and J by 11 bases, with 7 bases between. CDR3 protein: CASSYEGAQHF. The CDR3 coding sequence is TGTGCCAGCAGTTACGAAGGCGCCCAGCATTTT.

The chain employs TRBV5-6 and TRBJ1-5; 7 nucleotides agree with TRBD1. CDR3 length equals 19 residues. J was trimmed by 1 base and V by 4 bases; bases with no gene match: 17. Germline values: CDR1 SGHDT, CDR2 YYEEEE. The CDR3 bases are TGTGCCAGCAGCAGATCCGGGACAGCGGCCGTGGTGAGCAATCAGCCCCAGCATTTT. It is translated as CASSRSGTAAVVSNQPQHF.

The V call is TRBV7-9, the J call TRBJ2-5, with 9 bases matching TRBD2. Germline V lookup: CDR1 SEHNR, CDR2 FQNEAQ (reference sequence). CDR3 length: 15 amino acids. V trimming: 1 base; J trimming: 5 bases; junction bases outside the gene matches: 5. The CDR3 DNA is TGTGCCAGCAGCTTAGGAGCGGGGGGCCTGGAGACCCAGTACTTC. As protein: CASSLGAGGLETQYF.

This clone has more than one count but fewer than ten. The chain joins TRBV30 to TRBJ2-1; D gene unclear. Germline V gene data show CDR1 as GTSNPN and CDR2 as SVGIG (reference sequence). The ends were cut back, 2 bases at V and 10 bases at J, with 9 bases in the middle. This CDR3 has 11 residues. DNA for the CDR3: TGTGCCTGGAGTCCCCAAGAAGAGCAGTTCTTC. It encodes CAWSPQEEQFF.

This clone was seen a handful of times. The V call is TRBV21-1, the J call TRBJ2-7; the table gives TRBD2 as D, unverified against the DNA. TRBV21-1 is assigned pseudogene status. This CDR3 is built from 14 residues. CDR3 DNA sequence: TGTGCCAGCAGCAAAGAACTAGGTGGATACGAGCAGTACGTC. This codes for CASSKELGGYEQYV.

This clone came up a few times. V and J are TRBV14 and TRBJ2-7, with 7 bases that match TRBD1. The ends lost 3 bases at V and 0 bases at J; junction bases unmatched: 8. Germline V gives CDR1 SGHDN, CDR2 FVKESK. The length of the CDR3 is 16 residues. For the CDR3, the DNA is TGTGCCAGCAGCCACCGAACAGGGGTGGGCTCCTACGAGCAGTACTTC. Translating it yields CASSHRTGVGSYEQYF.

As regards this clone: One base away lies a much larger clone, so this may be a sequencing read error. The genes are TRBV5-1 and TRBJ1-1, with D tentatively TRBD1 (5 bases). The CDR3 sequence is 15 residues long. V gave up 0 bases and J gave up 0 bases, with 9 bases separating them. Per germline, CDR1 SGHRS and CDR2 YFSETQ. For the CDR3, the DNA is TGCGCCAGCAGCTTGGGCGGGGGGATGAACACTGAAGCTTTCTTT. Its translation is CASSLGGGMNTEAFF.

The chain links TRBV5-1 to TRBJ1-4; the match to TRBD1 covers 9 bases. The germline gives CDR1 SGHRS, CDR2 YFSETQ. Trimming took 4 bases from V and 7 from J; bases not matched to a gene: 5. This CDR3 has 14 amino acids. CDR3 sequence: CASSAQGASEKLFF. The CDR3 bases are TGCGCCAGCAGCGCACAGGGGGCGAGTGAAAAACTGTTTTTT.